The T cell receptor (beta chain) under discussion was sequenced for a study of shared clonotypes between healthy human individuals. Study-level background: A donor's plate count was three for CD4 naive and three for CD4 memory; CD8 naive had two and CD8 memory one.

With respect to this clone: Its antigen is undetermined.

Methods used by the authors: Filtering differed, since immunoSEQ gave only junction sequences and no quality scores. The repertoire was sequenced with immunoSEQ multiplex PCR; TCRdb's copy has only in-frame clones and lacks some. V and J calls and clone size are given by that table; D and trimming were obtained from the DNA. The top ten clones hold 0.055% to 0.075% of a sample with 500,000 to 550,000 clones, roughly 95% of them seen once. General study findings and limits: Rarefaction analysis demonstrated incomplete sorted-subset sequencing notwithstanding large depth.

V lost 7 bases and J 4 bases, leaving 8 bases between the germline ends. Germline CDR1 and CDR2: MDHEN and SYDVKM. The CDR3 has 12 amino acids. The receptor's source is a woman in her 30s in good health. The genes are TRBV28 and TRBJ1-3, with D uncertain. The source material was naive CD4+ T cells sorted from blood. Subset: CD45RA+ positively selected. In DNA form, the CDR3 reads TGTGCCAGCACCCAACGGGGAAACACCATATATTTT. This gives the protein CASTQRGNTIYF. Drawing the rest from reference TRBV28 and TRBJ1-3, the complete variable domain is DVKVTQSSRYLVKRTGEKVFLECVQDMDHENMFWYRQDPGLGLRLIYFSYDVKMKEKGDIPEGYSVSREKKERFSLILESASTNQTSMYLCASTQRGNTIYFGEGSWLTVV.